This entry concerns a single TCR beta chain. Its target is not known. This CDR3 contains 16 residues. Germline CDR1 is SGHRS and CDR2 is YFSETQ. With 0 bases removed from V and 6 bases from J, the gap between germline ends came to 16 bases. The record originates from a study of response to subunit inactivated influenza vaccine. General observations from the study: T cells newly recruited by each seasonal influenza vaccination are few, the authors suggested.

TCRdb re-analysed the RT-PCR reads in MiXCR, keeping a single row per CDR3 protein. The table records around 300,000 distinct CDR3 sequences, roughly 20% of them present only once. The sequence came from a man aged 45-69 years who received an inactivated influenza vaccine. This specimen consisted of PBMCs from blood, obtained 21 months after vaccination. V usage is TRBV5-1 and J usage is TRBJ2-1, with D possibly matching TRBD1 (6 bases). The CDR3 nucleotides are TGCGCCAGCAGCTTGGAGTTGGGGGCTATATCCAATGAGCAGTTCTTC. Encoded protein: CASSLELGAISNEQFF.